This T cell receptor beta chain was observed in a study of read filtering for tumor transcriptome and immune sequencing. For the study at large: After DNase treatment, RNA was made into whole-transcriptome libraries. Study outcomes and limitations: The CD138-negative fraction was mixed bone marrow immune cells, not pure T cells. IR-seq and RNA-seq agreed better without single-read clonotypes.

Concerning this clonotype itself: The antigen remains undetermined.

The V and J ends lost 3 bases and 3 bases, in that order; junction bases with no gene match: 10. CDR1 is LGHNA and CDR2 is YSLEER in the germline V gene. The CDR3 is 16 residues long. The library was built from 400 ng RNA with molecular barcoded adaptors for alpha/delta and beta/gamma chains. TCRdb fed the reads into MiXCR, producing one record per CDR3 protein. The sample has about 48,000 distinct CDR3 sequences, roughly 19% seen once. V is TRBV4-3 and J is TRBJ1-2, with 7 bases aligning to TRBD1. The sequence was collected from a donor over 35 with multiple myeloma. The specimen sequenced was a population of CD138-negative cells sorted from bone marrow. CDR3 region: CASSHLGGRGDYGYTF. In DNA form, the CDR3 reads TGCGCCAGCAGCCACTTAGGGGGCAGGGGAGACTATGGCTACACCTTC.